In its sample, the clone carrying this T cell receptor beta chain was seen many times. What it recognizes is unknown. The definition of stable Graves' hyperthyroidism was no ophthalmopathy progression within 18 months. The source material, RNA transcripts, was used to amplify TCR beta CDR3 regions. When the TCR CDR3 underwent first-round RT-PCR, the HTBI primer set was used. TCRdb independently ran MiXCR on the multiplex PCR reads; one entry per CDR3 protein. The repertoire includes under 650,000 distinct CDR3 sequences, around 16% of them detected once, and 3% to 4% sits in the top ten. The V segment lost 5 bases and the J segment 5 bases; nucleotides outside the gene matches: 11. CDR3 size: 17 residues. CDR1 is SGHAT, CDR2 FQNNGV, per germline. This sample stems from a study of T cells in Graves' hyperthyroidism and ophthalmopathy. Study details: Once the initial diagnosis was made, peripheral blood was obtained before any treatment. The study, taken as a whole, reports: Ophthalmopathy got predicted by the model a median about six months before its onset. Ophthalmopathy and stable hyperthyroidism were told apart by a 13 V-J model.

The source is a woman in her twenties or thirties with Graves' hyperthyroidism. V usage is TRBV11-2 and J usage is TRBJ2-5, with 13 bases fitting TRBD2. The specimen sequenced was blood. The CDR3 reads CASSTGLTSGRMETQYF. The CDR3 bases are TGTGCCAGCAGCACAGGTCTGACTAGCGGGAGGATGGAGACCCAGTACTTC.